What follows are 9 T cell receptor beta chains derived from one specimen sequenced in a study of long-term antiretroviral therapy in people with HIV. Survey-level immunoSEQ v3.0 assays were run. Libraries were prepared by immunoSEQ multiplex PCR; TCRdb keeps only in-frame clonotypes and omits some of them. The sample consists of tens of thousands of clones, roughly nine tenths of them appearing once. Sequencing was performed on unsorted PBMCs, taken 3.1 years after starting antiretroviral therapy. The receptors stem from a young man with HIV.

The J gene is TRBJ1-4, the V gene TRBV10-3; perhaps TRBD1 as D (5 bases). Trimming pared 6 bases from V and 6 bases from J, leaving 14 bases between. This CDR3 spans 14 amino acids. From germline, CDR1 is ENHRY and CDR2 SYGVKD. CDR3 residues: CAISPRGEDEKLFF. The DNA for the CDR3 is TGTGCCATCAGCCCTAGGGGCGAGGATGAAAAACTGTTTTTT.

CDR3 amino acids: CASSPPGRPTGETQYF. As DNA, the CDR3 is TGCGCCAGCAGCCCTCCAGGGAGACCCACTGGGGAGACCCAGTACTTC. This rearrangement joins TRBV5-1 to TRBJ2-5, with D possibly being TRBD1 or TRBD2 (5 bases each). Germline CDR1 is SGHRS and CDR2 is YFSETQ. The ends were cut back, 4 bases at V and 5 bases at J, with 21 bases in the middle. The CDR3 length is 16 residues.

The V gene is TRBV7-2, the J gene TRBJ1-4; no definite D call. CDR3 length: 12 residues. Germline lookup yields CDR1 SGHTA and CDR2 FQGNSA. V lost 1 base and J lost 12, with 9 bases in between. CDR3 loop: CASSLGVGELFF. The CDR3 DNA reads TGTGCCAGCAGCTTAGGGGTCGGAGAACTGTTTTTT.

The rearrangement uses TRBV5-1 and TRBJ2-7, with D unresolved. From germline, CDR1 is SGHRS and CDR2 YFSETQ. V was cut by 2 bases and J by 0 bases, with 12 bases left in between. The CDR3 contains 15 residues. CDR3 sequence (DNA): TGCGCCAGCAGCTTCTCGCTAGAATACTCCTACGAGCAGTACTTC. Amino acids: CASSFSLEYSYEQYF.

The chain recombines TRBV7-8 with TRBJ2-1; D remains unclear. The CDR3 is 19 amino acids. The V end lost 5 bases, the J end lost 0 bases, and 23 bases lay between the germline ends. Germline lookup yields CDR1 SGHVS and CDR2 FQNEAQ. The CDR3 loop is CASSLLIETRQSSYNEQFF. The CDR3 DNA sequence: TGTGCCAGCAGCCTCCTCATTGAGACCCGCCAAAGCTCCTACAATGAGCAGTTCTTC.

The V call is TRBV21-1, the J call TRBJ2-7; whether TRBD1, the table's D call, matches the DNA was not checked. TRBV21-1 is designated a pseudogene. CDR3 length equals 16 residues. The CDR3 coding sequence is TGTGCCAGCAGCAAAAAAGAAAGAACAGGGGCGGACGAGCAGTACTTC. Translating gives CASSKKERTGADEQYF.

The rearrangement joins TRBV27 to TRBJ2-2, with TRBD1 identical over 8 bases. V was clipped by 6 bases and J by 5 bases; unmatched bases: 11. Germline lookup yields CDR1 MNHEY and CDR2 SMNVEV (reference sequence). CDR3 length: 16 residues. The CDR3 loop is CASRGQATFETGELFF. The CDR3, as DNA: TGTGCCAGCAGGGGACAGGCGACTTTCGAGACCGGGGAGCTGTTTTTT.

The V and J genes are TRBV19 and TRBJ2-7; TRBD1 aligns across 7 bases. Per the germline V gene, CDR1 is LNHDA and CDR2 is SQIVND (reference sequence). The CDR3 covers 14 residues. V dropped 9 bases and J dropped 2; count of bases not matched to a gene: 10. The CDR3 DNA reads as TGTGCCAGCCAAGGGACAGTGGGGACCTACGAGCAGTACTTC. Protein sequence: CASQGTVGTYEQYF.

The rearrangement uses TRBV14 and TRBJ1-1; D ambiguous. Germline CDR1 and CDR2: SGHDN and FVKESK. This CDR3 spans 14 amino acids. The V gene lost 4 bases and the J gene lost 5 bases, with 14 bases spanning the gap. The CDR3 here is CASSRVAGRTEAFF. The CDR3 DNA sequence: TGTGCCAGCAGCCGGGTCGCCGGGCGGACTGAAGCTTTCTTT.